Included here is one TCR beta chain sequence, with context. Its target is not known. A J-beta primer mix and a sample-barcoded 5' primer were used in a second PCR of roughly 7 to 12 cycles. TCRdb passed the 5' RACE reads through MiXCR, listing each CDR3 protein once. The sample includes about 810,000 distinct CDR3 sequences, under 40% of them seen just once. Germline lookup yields CDR1 LGHNA and CDR2 YSLEER. Trimming removed 1 base from V and 10 bases from J, with 23 bases in between. The CDR3 length is 16 residues. This specimen comes from a study of blood T cells in healthy people across ages. General observations from the study: TCR beta diversity per million T cells fell roughly linearly with age.

The sequence came from a man between 18 and 29 years old in good health. V usage is TRBV4-3 and J usage is TRBJ2-7; the D gene is possibly TRBD1 (6 bases). Specimen: blood. The CDR3 protein is CASSQGGTTRQDTQYF. CDR3 bases: TGCGCCAGCAGCCAAGGGGGGACAACTCGACAAGATACCCAGTACTTC.